The clone carrying this T cell receptor beta chain was found many times. Its cognate antigen is unknown. TCRdb re-derived calls from the 5' RACE reads in MiXCR, one entry per CDR3 protein. The table has around 250,000 distinct CDR3 sequences, around 10% seen once. The sample comes from a study of T-cell memory formation after mild COVID-19. Study context: Among the donors, TCR clusters were largely specific to each donor.

Per germline, CDR1 SQVTM and CDR2 ANQGSEA. The CDR3 spans 15 residues. Deletions cut 6 bases from V and 7 bases from J, with 22 bases between. Study-level findings and limits: Pre-infection memory held some responding clones, suggesting pre-existing cross-reactive T cells responded. Contracting CD4+ clones were located mainly in CM and EM, and CD8+ clones in EMRA. Contracting clones, day 15 to 85, had balanced CD4/CD8, and later expanders favored CD4+.

The sequenced material came from PBMCs or a T cell subset sorted from them (not recorded which). The sequence was collected from a man aged 18-30 years who had mild COVID-19 (a few samples of this study predate the infection). Cell type and time point are not known. This chain joins TRBV29-1 and TRBJ2-1, with D perhaps matching TRBD2 (6 bases). CDR3 amino acids: CSVEPSGLGRNEQFF. The CDR3 nucleotides are TGCAGCGTCGAACCTTCGGGACTTGGTCGAAATGAGCAGTTCTTC.